Listed here are 21 T cell receptor beta chains from one sample, sequenced in a study of CD8+ T cells in alopecia areata. Once RNA had been extracted, it was reverse transcribed into cDNA to act as the sequencing template. The table came from immunoSEQ multiplex PCR; TCRdb's copy has only in-frame clones and leaves some out. The data contain roughly 200,000 clones, more than 60% of them singletons. The sample consisted of CD4+ T cells sorted from blood, taken at week 0. These receptors were obtained from a human donor with alopecia areata.

This rearrangement joins TRBV5-1 to TRBJ1-5, with TRBD1 matching over 11 bases. V gave up 3 bases and J gave up 5 bases; unmatched junction bases: 1. CDR1 and CDR2 from the germline V gene are SGHRS and YFSETQ. CDR3 size: 14 residues. The CDR3 DNA reads TGCGCCAGCAGCTGGACAGGGGGCGATCAGCCCCAGCATTTT. Amino acids: CASSWTGGDQPQHF.

The rearrangement joins TRBV30 to TRBJ2-1; D may correspond to TRBD1 or TRBD2 (6 bases each). V was shortened by 5 bases and J by 5 bases, with 10 bases between the two germline ends. CDR1 is GTSNPN, CDR2 SVGIG, per germline (reference sequence). CDR3 size: 12 residues. CDR3 residues: CAWSGGNNEQFF. The CDR3, as DNA: TGTGCCTGGTCCGGGGGCAACAATGAGCAGTTCTTC.

The chain joins TRBV14 to TRBJ1-1; D unclear. The germline V and J ends were trimmed by 0 bases and 4 bases, with 9 bases remaining between them. The CDR3 covers 14 residues. The germline V gene encodes CDR1 SGHDN and CDR2 FVKESK. The CDR3: CASSQEGRSTEAFF. CDR3 bases: TGTGCCAGCAGCCAAGAAGGGCGGAGCACTGAAGCTTTCTTT.

V and J are TRBV5-1 and TRBJ2-1; 9 bases are shared with TRBD2. CDR1 and CDR2 (germline): SGHRS, YFSETQ. J gave up 5 bases and V 3 bases, and 12 bases lay outside the gene matches. CDR3 length: 17 residues. The CDR3 DNA reads TGCGCCAGCAGCTCGTCGCTTACGGCGGGGGGGCACAATGAGCAGTTCTTC. It is translated as CASSSSLTAGGHNEQFF.

The chain recombines TRBV7-9 with TRBJ2-4, with a weak D call TRBD1 (6 bases). With 6 bases removed from V and 9 bases from J, the gap between germline ends came to 18 bases. This CDR3 has 14 amino acids. Per the germline V gene, CDR1 is SEHNR and CDR2 is FQNEAQ (reference sequence). The CDR3 reads CASSSNAGGSIQYF. The CDR3 coding sequence is TGTGCCAGCAGTTCAAATGCTGGGGGCTCCATTCAGTACTTC.

This rearrangement joins TRBV29-1 to TRBJ2-3, with 7 bases matching TRBD1. The CDR3 is 12 amino acids. The germline CDR1 and CDR2 sequences are SQVTM and ANQGSEA. V was clipped by 6 bases and J by 2 bases; unmatched bases: 2. CDR3 sequence: CSVDRNTDTQYF. CDR3 sequence (DNA): TGCAGCGTGGACAGGAACACAGATACGCAGTATTTT.

The V gene is TRBV7-2, the J gene TRBJ2-7; TRBD2 matches 13 bases. Germline trimming cut 5 bases from V and 6 bases from J; bases unmatched to any gene: 7. The CDR3 loop spans 15 amino acids. Germline loops: CDR1 SGHTA, CDR2 FQGNSA. CDR3 nucleotides: TGTGCCAGCAGCACCCGGACTAGCGGGGGTGCCGAGCAGTACTTC. This gives the protein CASSTRTSGGAEQYF.

This clone was seen only a few times. The rearrangement joins TRBV30 to TRBJ1-6, with D maybe TRBD1 (6 bases). The V end lost 3 bases, the J end lost 3 bases, and 18 bases lay between the germline ends. This CDR3 spans 17 amino acids. Germline V CDR1 and CDR2: GTSNPN, SVGIG (reference sequence). The DNA of the CDR3 is TGTGCCTGGAGCCCATGGGACACCCTGATCTATAATTCACCCCTCCACTTT. Translated, it gives CAWSPWDTLIYNSPLHF.

The genes are TRBV18 and TRBJ2-5; the match to TRBD1 covers 8 bases. After removal of 0 bases from V and 4 bases from J, the junction contained 4 bases not matched to a gene. This CDR3 region has 15 residues. Germline-derived CDR1 and CDR2 are KGHSH and LQKENI. CDR3 sequence reads: CASSPPQGARETQYF. The DNA of the CDR3 is TGTGCCAGCTCACCACCCCAGGGGGCCCGAGAGACCCAGTACTTC.

This clone was detected a few times. This sequence joins TRBV4-1 and TRBJ1-2; D gene unclear. Germline V gene data show CDR1 as MGHRA and CDR2 as YSYEKL. Trimming removed 5 bases at V and 9 bases at J, with 16 bases between. This CDR3 spans 13 amino acids. The CDR3 DNA reads TGCGCCAGCAGCTCTTATGCCGGGGAAAGCTACACCTTC. Protein: CASSSYAGESYTF.

V gene TRBV7-2 combines with J gene TRBJ2-6; D ambiguous. Germline CDR1 reads SGHTA; CDR2 reads FQGNSA. The CDR3 has 15 residues. The V and J ends lost 3 bases and 1 base respectively, with 7 bases between them. CDR3 in DNA: TGTGCCAGCAGCTTCGCCATATCTGGGGCCAACGTCCTGACTTTC. Its protein product is CASSFAISGANVLTF.

This chain uses TRBV5-6 with TRBJ2-7; tentatively, D is TRBD1 (6 bases). The CDR3 contains 16 residues. Trimming pared 4 bases from V and 6 bases from J, leaving 23 bases between. Germline V gives CDR1 SGHDT, CDR2 YYEEEE. The CDR3, as DNA: TGTGCCAGCAGCGATCAGGGGACGGAAGCTAGACGCGAGCAGTACTTC. Amino acid sequence: CASSDQGTEARREQYF. Based on the CDR3 plus reference TRBV5-6 and TRBJ2-7, the full variable domain is DAGVTQSPTHLIKTRGQQVTLRCSPKSGHDTVSWYQQALGQGPQFIFQYYEEEERQRGNFPDRFSGHQFPNYSSELNVNALLLGDSALYLCASSDQGTEARREQYFGPGTRLTVT.

This clone has just one count. This rearrangement joins TRBV18 to TRBJ2-3, with 7 bases identical to TRBD1. Trimming took 2 bases from V and 5 from J; bases not matched to a gene: 13. CDR1 KGHSH and CDR2 LQKENI come from the germline V gene. The CDR3 runs to 17 residues. The CDR3 protein is CASSPSPPTGSLDTQYF. CDR3 sequence (DNA): TGTGCCAGCTCACCATCCCCACCGACAGGGTCTTTAGATACGCAGTATTTT.

This chain joins TRBV29-1 and TRBJ1-2; D ambiguous. Between the trimmed V and J ends, which lost 7 bases and 8 bases, there was a span of 17 bases. This CDR3 contains 12 residues. Germline-derived CDR1 and CDR2 are SQVTM and ANQGSEA. The CDR3 reads CSAQRKDWGYTF. The CDR3, as DNA: TGCAGCGCCCAACGAAAGGACTGGGGCTACACCTTC.

This clone is labeled as large. For the CDR3, the DNA is TGTGCCAGCTCACCACTTCCTTCGGAGGGCTACACCTTC. As protein: CASSPLPSEGYTF. The chain carries TRBV18 and TRBJ1-2; unclear D gene. The V and J ends lost 1 base and 8 bases respectively, with 11 bases between them. This CDR3 contains 13 residues. The V gene's germline CDR1 is KGHSH and CDR2 LQKENI.

CDR3 sequence reads: CASSLAPGQGNYEQYF. CDR3 DNA: TGTGCCAGCAGCTTAGCTCCGGGACAAGGAAACTACGAGCAGTACTTC. This chain uses TRBV7-9 with TRBJ2-7; possible D gene TRBD1, 6 bases. The CDR3 totals 16 residues. CDR1 SEHNR and CDR2 FQNEAQ come from the germline V gene (reference sequence). V lost 0 bases to trimming and J lost 3 bases, with 15 bases between them.

The V gene is TRBV30, the J gene TRBJ1-2; TRBD1 matches 7 bases. Germline loops: CDR1 GTSNPN, CDR2 SVGIG (reference sequence). The ends lost 4 bases at V and 8 bases at J; junction bases unmatched: 13. The length of the CDR3 is 14 residues. CDR3 sequence reads: CAWNHGTDGRGYTF. The CDR3 DNA reads as TGTGCCTGGAATCACGGGACAGATGGTAGAGGCTACACCTTC.

J is TRBJ2-3 and V is TRBV7-8; D not certain. This CDR3 has 14 amino acids. The germline V gene encodes CDR1 SGHVS and CDR2 FQNEAQ. With 1 base removed from V and 4 bases from J, the gap between germline ends came to 9 bases. CDR3 sequence (DNA): TGTGCCAGCAGCTTAGAGGGCCCGGCAGATACGCAGTATTTT. Encoded protein: CASSLEGPADTQYF.

This clone was observed a few times. J is TRBJ2-3 and V is TRBV7-2; no reliable D call. The CDR3 has 15 amino acids. Looked up from germline, CDR1 is SGHTA and CDR2 is FQGNSA. Trimming left V 1 base short and J 3 bases short, with 11 bases between. CDR3 sequence reads: CASSLGLVATDTQYF. CDR3 sequence (DNA): TGTGCCAGCAGCTTAGGGCTAGTTGCGACAGATACGCAGTATTTT.

This clone was found a few times. The gene calls are TRBV4-3 and TRBJ2-2, with a possible D match to TRBD1 (6 bases). The CDR3 loop spans 16 amino acids. V lost 1 base to trimming and J lost 3 bases, with 12 bases between them. Germline CDR1 LGHNA, CDR2 YSLEER. CDR3 amino acids: CASSQGQRQDTGELFF. DNA for the CDR3: TGCGCCAGCAGCCAAGGGCAGAGACAGGACACCGGGGAGCTGTTTTTT.

The J gene is TRBJ2-6, the V gene TRBV29-1, with 7 positions matching TRBD1. The CDR3 covers 15 residues. The V gene's germline CDR1 is SQVTM and CDR2 ANQGSEA. V gave up 7 bases and J gave up 4 bases; unmatched junction bases: 10. The CDR3 nucleotides are TGCAGCGCGAGGGAAAGGGGGCCCGGGGCCAACGTCCTGACTTTC. Protein sequence: CSARERGPGANVLTF. Based on the CDR3 plus reference TRBV29-1 and TRBJ2-6, the full variable domain is SAVISQKPSRDICQRGTSLTIQCQVDSQVTMMFWYRQQPGQSLTLIATANQGSEATYESGFVIDKFPISRPNLTFSTLTVSNMSPEDSSIYLCSARERGPGANVLTFGAGSRLTVL.